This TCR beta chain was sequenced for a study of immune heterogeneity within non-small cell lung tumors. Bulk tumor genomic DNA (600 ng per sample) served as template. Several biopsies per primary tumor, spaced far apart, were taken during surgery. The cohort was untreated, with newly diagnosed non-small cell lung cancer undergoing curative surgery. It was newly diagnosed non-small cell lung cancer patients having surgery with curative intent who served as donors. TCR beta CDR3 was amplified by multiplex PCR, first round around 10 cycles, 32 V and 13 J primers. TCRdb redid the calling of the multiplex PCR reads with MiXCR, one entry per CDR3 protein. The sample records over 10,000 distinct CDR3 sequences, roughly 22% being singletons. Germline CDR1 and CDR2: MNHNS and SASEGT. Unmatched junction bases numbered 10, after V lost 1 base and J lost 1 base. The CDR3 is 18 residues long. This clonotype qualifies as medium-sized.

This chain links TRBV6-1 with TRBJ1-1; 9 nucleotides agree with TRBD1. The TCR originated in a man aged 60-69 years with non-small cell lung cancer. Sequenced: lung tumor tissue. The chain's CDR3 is CASSEVLGTGGKNTEAFF. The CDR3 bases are TGTGCCAGCAGTGAAGTTTTAGGAACAGGGGGCAAGAACACTGAAGCTTTCTTT.